Below, 15 T cell receptor beta chains from the same sample are listed, as sequenced in a study of shared clonotypes between healthy human individuals. In the naive CD8 group, cells lacked CD45RO and were positively selected for CCR7, so terminally differentiated effector memory CD45RA+ cells were left out. Repertoires were generated with immunoSEQ multiplex PCR, while TCRdb's copy carries only in-frame clones and drops some. The table lists about 600,000 clones, roughly 96% of them singletons. The sequenced sample was naive CD8+ T cells sorted from blood. The receptor source for this set is a woman younger than 45 in good health.

V and J are TRBV28 and TRBJ1-1; D ambiguous. Trimming shortened V by 6 bases and J by 1 base, and 9 bases separated the two germline ends. CDR3 length: 13 residues. The germline V gene has CDR1 MDHEN and CDR2 SYDVKM. This CDR3 reads CASRQTWNTEAFF. The CDR3 bases are TGTGCCAGCAGGCAAACATGGAACACTGAAGCTTTCTTT.

J is TRBJ1-1 and V is TRBV7-8, with TRBD1 identical over 7 bases. The CDR3 contains 18 residues. V lost 0 bases to trimming and J lost 0 bases; unmatched junction nucleotides: 10. The germline V gene has CDR1 SGHVS and CDR2 FQNEAQ. CDR3 amino acids: CASSLAATGPGVNTEAFF. CDR3 bases: TGTGCCAGCAGCTTAGCCGCGACAGGGCCGGGAGTGAACACTGAAGCTTTCTTT. The variable domain in full, with the rest retrieved from reference TRBV7-8 and TRBJ1-1, is GAGVSQSPRYKVAKRGQDVALRCDPISGHVSLFWYQQALGQGPEFLTYFQNEAQLDKSGLPSDRFFAERPEGSVSTLKIQRTQQEDSAVYLCASSLAATGPGVNTEAFFGQGTRLTVV.

DNA for the CDR3: TGTGCCAGCAGTTCCGGGACAGGGAGGAGCACTGAAGCTTTCTTT. This translates into CASSSGTGRSTEAFF. V usage is TRBV6-6 and J usage is TRBJ1-1; 9 nucleotides align to TRBD1. This CDR3 has 15 residues. V was pared by 4 bases and J by 4 bases, with 7 bases of the junction left unmatched. CDR1 and CDR2 from the germline V gene are MNHNY and SVGAGI (reference sequence).

This chain joins TRBV4-1 and TRBJ2-3; perhaps TRBD1 as D (6 bases). Germline V gene lookup returns CDR1 MGHRA and CDR2 YSYEKL. This CDR3 is built from 14 residues. The V and J ends lost 5 bases and 6 bases respectively, with 15 bases between them. CDR3 amino acids: CASSKLKGEDTQYF. In DNA, the CDR3 is TGCGCCAGCAGCAAACTTAAGGGGGAGGATACGCAGTATTTT.

This rearrangement joins TRBV2 to TRBJ2-7; no clear D. Deletions cut 2 bases from V and 3 bases from J, with 8 bases between. This CDR3 is built from 13 residues. CDR1 and CDR2 (germline): SNHLY, FYNNEI. CDR3 protein: CASSESPGYEQYF. The CDR3, as DNA: TGTGCCAGCAGTGAATCGCCCGGCTACGAGCAGTACTTC. Full variable domain (remainder filled in from reference TRBV2 and TRBJ2-7): EPEVTQTPSHQVTQMGQEVILRCVPISNHLYFYWYRQILGQKVEFLVSFYNNEISEKSEIFDDQFSVERPDGSNFTLKIRSTKLEDSAMYFCASSESPGYEQYFGPGTRLTVT.

The chain couples TRBV27 to TRBJ2-1; 8 bases are a match to TRBD2. Germline trimming cut 8 bases from V and 6 bases from J; bases unmatched to any gene: 9. CDR3 size: 14 residues. Germline loops: CDR1 MNHEY, CDR2 SMNVEV (reference sequence). CDR3 region: CASASGSGGNEQFF. CDR3 bases: TGTGCCAGCGCGAGCGGGAGCGGGGGCAATGAGCAGTTCTTC.

This chain links TRBV7-2 with TRBJ2-5; 7 nucleotides agree with TRBD2. The CDR3 loop spans 14 amino acids. J gave up 0 bases and V 6 bases, and 4 bases lay outside the gene matches. Germline CDR1 reads SGHTA; CDR2 reads FQGNSA. CDR3 region: CASRSSGYQETQYF. CDR3 DNA sequence: TGTGCCAGCAGATCTAGCGGATACCAAGAGACCCAGTACTTC.

This rearrangement joins TRBV6-5 to TRBJ2-2; D may be TRBD1 (6 bases). The germline CDR1 and CDR2 sequences are MNHEY and SVGAGI. The CDR3 sequence is 14 residues long. V was pared by 5 bases and J by 3 bases, with 10 bases between. The CDR3 DNA follows: TGTGCCAGCAGTGCTCAGGGGTACACCGGGGAGCTGTTTTTT. Encoded protein: CASSAQGYTGELFF.

The V and J genes are TRBV27 and TRBJ2-2; D is possibly TRBD2 (6 bases). CDR1 and CDR2 from the germline V gene are MNHEY and SMNVEV (reference sequence). CDR3 length: 13 amino acids. The V and J ends lost 7 bases and 6 bases respectively, with 12 bases between them. CDR3 DNA: TGTGCCAGCACCTCGGCGGGGTCCGGGGAGCTGTTTTTT. This translates into CASTSAGSGELFF.

CDR3 region: CASTTSSYEQYF. The CDR3 DNA sequence: TGTGCCAGCACGACTTCCTCCTACGAGCAGTACTTC. The rearrangement joins TRBV27 to TRBJ2-7; no clear D gene. CDR1 and CDR2 (germline): MNHEY, SMNVEV (reference sequence). The CDR3 length is 12 residues. The V end lost 7 bases, the J end lost 0 bases, and 7 bases lay between the germline ends.

This sequence joins TRBV4-1 and TRBJ1-3; D uncertain. CDR1 and CDR2 from the germline V gene are MGHRA and YSYEKL. CDR3 length: 14 amino acids. The V end was cut by 5 bases, the J end by 4 bases, with 12 bases between. The CDR3 loop is CASSERGLGNTIYF. DNA for the CDR3: TGCGCCAGCAGCGAAAGAGGATTGGGAAACACCATATATTTT.

A single count supports this clone. In the same sample, other DNA sequences code for this CDR3. CDR3 bases: TGTGCCAGCAGCTTGGCCGGAAGATCCTACGAGCAGTACTTC. Translation: CASSLAGRSYEQYF. This chain joins TRBV5-6 and TRBJ2-7; the D is unclear. The V gene lost 0 bases and the J gene lost 1 base, with 8 bases spanning the gap. The CDR3 is made up of 14 amino acids. CDR1 is SGHDT and CDR2 is YYEEEE in the germline V gene.

V usage is TRBV27 and J usage is TRBJ1-3, with D unclear. The V end lost 6 bases, the J end lost 4 bases, and 10 bases lay between the germline ends. Germline CDR1 reads MNHEY; CDR2 reads SMNVEV (reference sequence). CDR3 length: 13 residues. CDR3 region: CASSLGSGNTIYF. The DNA for the CDR3 is TGTGCCAGCAGCCTGGGGTCCGGAAACACCATATATTTT.

This clone appeared a single time. This rearrangement joins TRBV10-1 to TRBJ2-3; TRBD2 aligns across 7 bases. CDR1 and CDR2 (germline): WNHNN, SYGVQD (reference sequence). Trimming at V came to 5 bases and at J to 2 bases, leaving 4 bases not matched to a gene. This CDR3 contains 14 residues. The CDR3 spells CASSPSGHTDTQYF. CDR3 DNA sequence: TGCGCCAGCAGTCCTAGCGGACACACAGATACGCAGTATTTT.

This clone was picked up one time. At one end, the junction sequence differs from germline, possibly due to a read error. The rearrangement links TRBV7-9 to TRBJ2-5; possibly TRBD2 for D (6 bases). This CDR3 region has 13 residues. Germline CDR1 reads SEHNR; CDR2 reads FQNEAQ (reference sequence). CDR3 residues: CASSFGGIPTKHF. CDR3 sequence (DNA): TGTGCCAGCAGCTTTGGCGGGATCCCTACAAAACACTTC.